These T cell receptor beta chains were read from a single sample in a study of CD8 T cells in Susac syndrome. TCRdb ran MiXCR on the immunoSEQ multiplex PCR reads and lists one entry per CDR3 protein. The sample has approximately 180,000 distinct CDR3 sequences; approximately 94% are singletons. The sample comprised CD4+ T cells from PBMCs. The receptors here all came from a human donor with multiple sclerosis. Both conserved end residues are part of each CDR3. The D gene is left open where the match is weak. The listing skips clone size in some rows; elsewhere it reads once, few, many or a size class.

clone size	V gene	J gene	D gene	CDR3 protein	CDR3 DNA
-	TRBV4-2	TRBJ1-1	-	CASSQILNTEAFF	TGTGCCAGCAGCCAGATCCTGAACACTGAAGCTTTCTTT
-	TRBV15	TRBJ1-2	-	CATSRPSTNYGYTF	TGTGCCACCAGCAGACCCTCAACTAACTATGGCTACACCTTC
-	TRBV5-1	TRBJ2-5	-	CASSHGVETQYF	TGCGCCAGCAGCCATGGGGTAGAGACCCAGTACTTC
-	TRBV6-2/TRBV6-3	TRBJ2-3	TRBD1	CASTDREVDTQYF	TGTGCCAGCACGGACAGGGAGGTGGATACGCAGTATTTT
-	TRBV3-1	TRBJ1-1	TRBD1	CASSLRTGTSITEAFF	TGTGCCAGCAGCCTTCGGACAGGGACTTCGATCACTGAAGCTTTCTTT
-	TRBV24-1	TRBJ2-2	-	CATRGRGTGELFF	TGTGCCACCCGGGGTAGGGGGACCGGGGAGCTGTTTTTT
-	TRBV29-1	TRBJ2-3	-	CSVKTGYYPDNTDTQYF	TGCAGCGTAAAGACAGGCTACTACCCAGATAACACAGATACGCAGTATTTT
-	TRBV2	TRBJ2-7	-	CASWDQGGEQYF	TGTGCCAGCTGGGACCAAGGAGGCGAGCAGTACTTC
-	TRBV7-9	TRBJ2-5	-	CASSPSSWGKGETQYF	TGTGCCAGCAGCCCCTCGAGTTGGGGCAAAGGGGAGACCCAGTACTTC
-	TRBV12-3/TRBV12-4	TRBJ2-3	TRBD2	CASSFFAAGITSTDTQYF	TGTGCCAGCAGTTTTTTCGCAGCGGGGATAACTAGCACAGATACGCAGTATTTT
-	TRBV28	TRBJ2-7	-	CASSLSPVVSSYEQYF	TGTGCCAGCAGTTTGTCTCCCGTAGTATCCTCCTACGAGCAGTACTTC
-	TRBV20-1	TRBJ2-1	TRBD2	CSAPGLAFNEQFF	TGCAGTGCCCCGGGACTAGCGTTCAATGAGCAGTTCTTC
-	TRBV30	TRBJ2-3	TRBD2	CAWGTSGGSDTQYF	TGTGCCTGGGGTACTAGCGGGGGATCGGATACGCAGTATTTT
-	TRBV19	TRBJ1-5	-	CASSIEGGHGRSPQHF	TGTGCCAGTAGTATAGAAGGAGGACACGGGCGAAGCCCCCAGCATTTT
-	TRBV28	TRBJ2-3	-	CASLFTGADTQYF	TGTGCCAGCCTTTTCACTGGGGCAGATACGCAGTATTTT
-	TRBV24-1	TRBJ1-5	TRBD1	CATSDPRQGENQPQHF	TGTGCCACCAGTGACCCGAGACAGGGGGAGAATCAGCCCCAGCATTTT
few	TRBV3-1	TRBJ2-5	-	CASSQRGQETQYF	TGTGCCAGCAGCCAACGTGGGCAAGAGACCCAGTACTTC
-	TRBV7-2	TRBJ2-7	TRBD1	CASSLYSLGTGAFYEQYF	TGTGCCAGCAGCTTGTATAGTCTAGGGACAGGGGCATTCTACGAGCAGTACTTC
-	TRBV9	TRBJ2-3	-	CASSVVTDTQYF	TGTGCCAGCAGCGTAGTCACAGATACGCAGTATTTT
-	TRBV18	TRBJ1-6	-	CASSPGRPSGSPLHF	TGTGCCAGCTCCCCGGGACGGCCTTCGGGTTCACCCCTCCACTTT
-	TRBV5-6	TRBJ2-7	-	CASSLRVAYEQYF	TGTGCCAGCAGCTTGAGGGTGGCGTACGAGCAGTACTTC
-	TRBV29-1	TRBJ2-6	-	CSVAWANVLTF	TGCAGCGTCGCGTGGGCCAACGTCCTGACTTTC
-	TRBV7-2	TRBJ1-6	-	CASSLSAYNSPLHF	TGTGCCAGCAGCTTATCAGCCTATAATTCACCCCTCCACTTT